This T cell receptor beta chain was recovered during a study of tumor T cells in aggressive B-cell lymphoma. TCRdb's table, derived via immunoSEQ multiplex PCR, lists solely in-frame clones and lacks some. Among 4,500 or so clones listed, roughly 80% were seen once. Specimen: tumor tissue. The receptor was derived from an adult with diffuse large B cell lymphoma.

The DNA of the CDR3 is TGCGCCAGCCAGCTTAGCGGGAGCGCCAATGAGCAGTTCTTC. It is translated as CASQLSGSANEQFF. The chain employs TRBV5-1 and TRBJ2-1, with 9 nucleotides matching TRBD2. The CDR3 extends over 14 amino acids. Germline values: CDR1 SGHRS, CDR2 YFSETQ. After removal of 7 bases from V and 6 bases from J, the junction contained 8 bases not matched to a gene.